The 18 T cell receptor beta chains below come from one sample, sequenced in a study of cytomegalovirus exposure and HLA in healthy donors. PCR amplification relied on 60 Vbeta primers (plus 13 Jbeta primers). The assay was immunoSEQ multiplex PCR, and TCRdb's table has in-frame clones only and misses some. The repertoire has more than 85,000 clones, approximately 77% of them found once; the top ten carry 7.5% to 9%. The sample taken for sequencing was PBMCs. Receptors were obtained from a female donor in good health and CMV-seronegative.

This clone was seen a few times. The junction departs from germline at one end; a sequencing error may be responsible. This rearrangement joins TRBV30 to TRBJ1-3; D is unresolved. The length of the CDR3 is 12 residues. Germline assignment: CDR1 GTSNPN and CDR2 SVGIG (reference sequence). The CDR3 DNA reads as TGTGCGTGGACCTTCCAGGGAAACACCATATATTTT. It specifies CAWTFQGNTIYF. Looking up the rest from reference TRBV30 and TRBJ1-3 gives the full variable domain: SQTIHQWPATLVQPVGSPLSLECTVEGTSNPNLYWYRQAAGRGLQLLFYSVGIGQISSEVPQNLSASRPQDRQFILSSKKLLLSDSGFYLCAWTFQGNTIYFGEGSWLTVV.

This chain joins TRBV28 and TRBJ1-5, with D possibly being TRBD1 (5 bases). The germline V and J ends were trimmed by 4 bases and 5 bases, with 15 bases remaining between them. This CDR3 spans 15 amino acids. Germline CDR1 is MDHEN and CDR2 is SYDVKM. CDR3 coding DNA: TGTGCCAGCAGTTCCGAGCAGGGATCCTATCAGCCCCAGCATTTT. This translates into CASSSEQGSYQPQHF. Together with reference TRBV28 and TRBJ1-5, the CDR3 gives the full variable domain: DVKVTQSSRYLVKRTGEKVFLECVQDMDHENMFWYRQDPGLGLRLIYFSYDVKMKEKGDIPEGYSVSREKKERFSLILESASTNQTSMYLCASSSEQGSYQPQHFGDGTRLSIL.

This chain uses TRBV2 with TRBJ1-5, with D hard to call. Germline V gives CDR1 SNHLY, CDR2 FYNNEI. V lost 4 bases, J lost 0 bases, and 13 bases lay in between. The length of the CDR3 is 16 residues. The CDR3 DNA follows: TGTGCCAGCAGTGGGCACGACGGGTTTAGCAATCAGCCCCAGCATTTT. It yields the protein CASSGHDGFSNQPQHF.

J is TRBJ2-1 and V is TRBV6-5; possibly TRBD2 for D (5 bases). Germline V gene data show CDR1 as MNHEY and CDR2 as SVGAGI. The CDR3 loop spans 14 amino acids. V was pared by 6 bases and J by 10 bases, with 19 bases between. CDR3 loop: CASRTPTGGGEQFF. The CDR3 coding sequence is TGTGCCAGCAGAACACCCACCGGCGGAGGAGAGCAGTTCTTC.

CDR3 region: CSATPGARQYF. CDR3 bases: TGCAGTGCCACACCAGGGGCTCGGCAGTACTTC. The chain has TRBV20-1 and TRBJ2-5; weak D call: TRBD1 (6 bases). The germline gives CDR1 DFQATT, CDR2 SNEGSKA (reference sequence). The ends were cut back, 6 bases at V and 11 bases at J, with 16 bases in the middle. The CDR3 runs to 11 residues.

The gene calls are TRBV27 and TRBJ2-2; possible D gene TRBD2, 6 bases. V lost 7 bases, J lost 3 bases, and 9 bases lay in between. Germline loops: CDR1 MNHEY, CDR2 SMNVEV (reference sequence). This CDR3 is 13 amino acids long. CDR3 protein: CASKGGYTGELFF. CDR3 sequence (DNA): TGTGCCAGCAAAGGAGGGTACACCGGGGAGCTGTTTTTT.

CDR3 nucleotide sequence: TGTGCCAGTTCGACAGGGCCTAATGAAAAACTGTTTTTT. The encoded protein is CASSTGPNEKLFF. V usage is TRBV9 and J usage is TRBJ1-4; the match to TRBD1 covers 7 bases. The germline V gene has CDR1 SGDLS and CDR2 YYNGEE. With 8 bases clipped from V and 3 bases from J, the junction kept 4 bases outside the gene matches. The CDR3 loop spans 13 amino acids.

This clone was counted a few times. The rearrangement uses TRBV6-5 and TRBJ2-3; TRBD1 agrees at 7 bases. The CDR3 length is 15 residues. V trimming: 5 bases; J trimming: 2 bases; junction bases outside the gene matches: 7. From germline, CDR1 is MNHEY and CDR2 SVGAGI. The CDR3 DNA is TGTGCCAGCAGTAAAGGACAGGTATTCACAGATACGCAGTATTTT. This gives the protein CASSKGQVFTDTQYF.

This clone was counted a single time. The chain recombines TRBV7-9 with TRBJ2-7; tentatively, D is TRBD1 (6 bases). CDR1 and CDR2 from the germline V gene are SEHNR and FQNEAQ (reference sequence). V was clipped by 5 bases and J by 0 bases, with 20 bases between them. The CDR3 extends over 17 amino acids. DNA for the CDR3: TGTGCCAGCAGCACGATCCCAGACAGGCCGTTCTCCTACGAGCAGTACTTC. Its protein product is CASSTIPDRPFSYEQYF.

Details on this clone: Within the sample, other DNA sequences also encode this same CDR3. The chain is built from TRBV11-2 and TRBJ1-1, with D uncertain. V gave up 0 bases and J gave up 0 bases, with 8 bases separating them. Germline CDR1 reads SGHAT; CDR2 reads FQNNGV. This CDR3 has 15 amino acids. Here the CDR3 reads CASSLEANMNTEAFF. CDR3 sequence (DNA): TGTGCCAGCAGCTTAGAGGCAAATATGAACACTGAAGCTTTCTTT. The full variable domain, completed using reference TRBV11-2 and TRBJ1-1, is EAGVAQSPRYKIIEKRQSVAFWCNPISGHATLYWYQQILGQGPKLLIQFQNNGVVDDSQLPKDRFSAERLKGVDSTLKIQPAKLEDSAVYLCASSLEANMNTEAFFGQGTRLTVV.

This clone has only one observation. The V call is TRBV7-6, the J call TRBJ1-1, with D hard to call. V lost 4 bases to trimming and J lost 0 bases, with 21 bases between them. The CDR3 runs 18 residues. The germline gives CDR1 SGHVS, CDR2 FNYEAQ. Here the CDR3 reads CASSSRPKTRLMNTEAFF. The CDR3 DNA is TGTGCCAGCAGCTCTCGACCGAAGACACGCCTCATGAACACTGAAGCTTTCTTT. The complete variable domain, with remaining parts taken from reference TRBV7-6 and TRBJ1-1, reads GAGVSQSPRYKVTKRGQDVALRCDPISGHVSLYWYRQALGQGPEFLTYFNYEAQQDKSGLPNDRFSAERPEGSISTLTIQRTEQRDSAMYRCASSSRPKTRLMNTEAFFGQGTRLTVV.

This chain connects TRBV25-1 to TRBJ2-6; 9 nucleotides match TRBD1. Unmatched junction bases numbered 7, after V lost 5 bases and J lost 2 bases. This CDR3 region has 17 residues. CDR1 MGHDK and CDR2 SYGVNS come from the germline V gene. The CDR3, as DNA: TGTGCCAGCAGTTTCGACAGGGGGGGCCCTGGGGCCAACGTCCTGACTTTC. Translating it yields CASSFDRGGPGANVLTF.

This chain's CDR3 is CASSIARGNYGYTF. Here the CDR3 DNA reads TGTGCCAGTAGTATAGCAAGGGGCAACTATGGCTACACCTTC. The chain links TRBV19 to TRBJ1-2; D is perhaps TRBD1 (5 bases). Germline-derived CDR1 and CDR2 are LNHDA and SQIVND (reference sequence). V was shortened by 1 base and J by 2 bases, with 8 bases between the two germline ends. The CDR3 extends over 14 amino acids. The full variable domain, with the rest looked up from reference TRBV19 and TRBJ1-2, is DGGITQSPKYLFRKEGQNVTLSCEQNLNHDAMYWYRQDPGQGLRLIYYSQIVNDFQKGDIAEGYSVSREKKESFPLTVTSAQKNPTAFYLCASSIARGNYGYTFGSGTRLTVV.

The genes are TRBV11-2 and TRBJ2-1; 7 bases align to TRBD1. The CDR3 runs 16 residues. The V and J ends lost 1 base and 2 bases, in that order; junction bases with no gene match: 5. CDR1 and CDR2 from the germline V gene are SGHAT and FQNNGV. CDR3 DNA: TGTGCCAGCAGCTTAGTAAGACAGGGTCCCTACAATGAGCAGTTCTTC. Its translation: CASSLVRQGPYNEQFF.

The chain couples TRBV9 to TRBJ1-1; D not resolved. Per germline, CDR1 SGDLS and CDR2 YYNGEE. The CDR3 has 14 amino acids. V dropped 1 base and J dropped 4 bases, with 11 bases sitting between them. The CDR3 sequence is CASSVRNEATEAFF. The CDR3 DNA sequence: TGTGCCAGCAGCGTACGGAACGAGGCCACTGAAGCTTTCTTT. Drawing the rest from reference TRBV9 and TRBJ1-1, the complete variable domain is DSGVTQTPKHLITATGQRVTLRCSPRSGDLSVYWYQQSLDQGLQFLIQYYNGEERAKGNILERFSAQQFPDLHSELNLSSLELGDSALYFCASSVRNEATEAFFGQGTRLTVV.

The chain links TRBV14 to TRBJ2-5; D may be TRBD2 (6 bases). V lost 2 bases and J 5 bases, leaving 15 bases between the germline ends. This CDR3 comprises 15 residues. Germline loops: CDR1 SGHDN, CDR2 FVKESK. This chain's CDR3 is CASSQTAGGMETQYF. The DNA of the CDR3 is TGTGCCAGCAGCCAAACCGCCGGGGGAATGGAGACCCAGTACTTC.

The rearrangement uses TRBV7-2 and TRBJ2-6; possible D gene TRBD2, 5 bases. The CDR3 is 20 amino acids. The germline V and J ends were trimmed by 0 bases and 2 bases, with 20 bases remaining between them. Germline CDR1 SGHTA, CDR2 FQGNSA. CDR3 in DNA: TGTGCCAGCAGCTTAGCGTATTCAGATAGCGAGATAGCTGGGGCCAACGTCCTGACTTTC. It encodes CASSLAYSDSEIAGANVLTF.

The chain recombines TRBV11-3 with TRBJ2-5, with D perhaps TRBD2 (6 bases). This CDR3 spans 15 amino acids. Germline V gene data show CDR1 as SGHNT and CDR2 as YENEEA. The V end was cut by 5 bases, the J end by 2 bases, with 15 bases between. The CDR3 nucleotides are TGTGCCAGCAGCAAGGGTCCGGGAGATCAAGAGACCCAGTACTTC. Translated: CASSKGPGDQETQYF.